The source of this TCR beta chain is a study of blood T cell repertoires in COVID-19. Study in general: The United States, Italy and Spain were the sources of the acute and convalescent COVID-19 samples.

Those who participated ranged in age from roughly 18 to 100 years and resided in 20 to 25 US areas. There are 15 residues in the CDR3. CDR1 and CDR2 from the germline V gene are SQVTM and ANQGSEA. The V and J ends lost 8 bases and 4 bases respectively, with 23 bases between them. Data came from immunoSEQ multiplex PCR; TCRdb stores just in-frame clones and leaves some out. The sample shows over 150,000 clones, more than 80% of them seen only once. Input material: PBMCs or T cells enriched from blood (not recorded which). The chain is built from TRBV29-1 and TRBJ1-2, with unresolved D. The receptor comes from a man between 40 and 49 years old who had recovered from COVID-19. The CDR3 DNA reads as TGCAGCTCTAGGAAATTGGTGACGGGAGCCTATGGCTACACCTTC. Its protein is CSSRKLVTGAYGYTF. The entire variable domain, with the rest obtained from reference TRBV29-1 and TRBJ1-2, is as follows: SAVISQKPSRDICQRGTSLTIQCQVDSQVTMMFWYRQQPGQSLTLIATANQGSEATYESGFVIDKFPISRPNLTFSTLTVSNMSPEDSSIYLCSSRKLVTGAYGYTFGSGTRLTVV.